This T cell receptor (beta chain) is from a study of T cell responses to AZD1222 COVID-19 vaccine. Broader study findings: The reported proportion of spike-specific TCRs targeting unmutated variant regions was nearly half.

With regard to this clone: What it binds is not known. In the same sample, other DNA sequences code for this CDR3.

Generated by immunoSEQ multiplex PCR, the TCRdb table keeps only in-frame clones and is missing some. The sample includes approximately 100,000 clones, 92% of them seen just once. Trimming shortened V by 7 bases and J by 0 bases, and 9 bases separated the two germline ends. Germline V gene sequence: CDR1 LNHDA, CDR2 SQIVND (reference sequence). The CDR3 extends over 14 amino acids. V and J are TRBV19 and TRBJ1-4, with D tentatively TRBD1 (5 bases). The source material was peripheral blood, sampled on day 0 of AZD1222 vaccination. The clonotype was recovered from an adult in good health. Written as DNA, the CDR3 is TGTGCCAGTACCGGGGGTGCAACTAATGAAAAACTGTTTTTT. This sequence encodes CASTGGATNEKLFF.